The sequence of this T cell receptor beta chain was determined in a study of siplizumab effects on memory and regulatory T cells. The study's findings and limits: Unstimulated naive T cells seemed to show more diversity than memory cells did, and they also seemed to be among the major contributors to the alloresponse.

In the case of this clone: Its antigen is currently unknown.

The CDR3 length is 15 residues. The V end was cut by 8 bases, the J end by 5 bases, with 22 bases between. From germline, CDR1 is SQVTM and CDR2 ANQGSEA. Sequencing used immunoSEQ multiplex PCR; TCRdb keeps in-frame clones, though not all of them. The profile covers around 100,000 clones, with roughly 90% appearing a single time and 0.9% to 1.4% taken by the ten largest. V gene TRBV29-1 combines with J gene TRBJ1-5; D is ambiguous. Sequenced material: CD4+ T cells sorted from blood. The TCR comes from a human donor in good health. CDR3 bases: TGCAGCCCCCTGAGGTTGGGGAGGGCCGATCAGCCCCAGCATTTT. Translation: CSPLRLGRADQPQHF.